This TCR beta chain came from a study of PD-L1 blockade in urothelial cancer. Study observations and caveats: Clonality of blood TCR below the median before treatment predicted better survival.

Details on this clone: Its antigen is not known.

The repertoire was sequenced with immunoSEQ multiplex PCR; TCRdb's copy has only in-frame clones and lacks some. The data show some 65,000 clones, around 81% seen once. Germline values: CDR1 SGHAT, CDR2 FQNNGV. The CDR3 is made up of 15 amino acids. The V segment lost 1 base and the J segment 10 bases; nucleotides outside the gene matches: 7. Time point of the sample: pretreatment peripheral blood. This TCR derives from a man aged 65 to 85 with urothelial cancer. The sequenced sample was PBMCs, obtained around atezolizumab (anti-PD-L1) treatment. This sequence joins TRBV11-2 and TRBJ2-1; 10 bases line up with TRBD2. The CDR3 protein is CASSLALAGSGEQFF. The CDR3 bases are TGTGCCAGCAGCTTAGCACTAGCGGGATCTGGGGAGCAGTTCTTC.